The entry that follows covers one TCR beta chain sequence. This sample is part of a study of STAT5B mutations in CD4+ large granular lymphocyte leukemia. Looked up from germline, CDR1 is LNHNV and CDR2 is YYDKDF (reference sequence). This CDR3 region has 14 residues. V was clipped by 1 base and J by 7 bases, with 10 bases between them. Profiled with immunoSEQ multiplex PCR; TCRdb holds only in-frame clones, not every one. The sample carries 30,000 to 40,000 clones, about 80% recorded once. The sample taken for sequencing was CD4+ T cells from blood buffy coats. The rearrangement links TRBV15 to TRBJ1-4, with D uncertain. This receptor was taken from a human donor in good health. The CDR3 DNA is TGTGCCACCAGCAGAGGGGGAAACGGTGAAAAACTGTTTTTT. Translated: CATSRGGNGEKLFF. The variable domain in full, completed from reference TRBV15 and TRBJ1-4, reads DAMVIQNPRYQVTQFGKPVTLSCSQTLNHNVMYWYQQKSSQAPKLLFHYYDKDFNNEADTPDNFQSRRPNTSFCFLDIRSPGLGDTAMYLCATSRGGNGEKLFFGSGTQLSVL.